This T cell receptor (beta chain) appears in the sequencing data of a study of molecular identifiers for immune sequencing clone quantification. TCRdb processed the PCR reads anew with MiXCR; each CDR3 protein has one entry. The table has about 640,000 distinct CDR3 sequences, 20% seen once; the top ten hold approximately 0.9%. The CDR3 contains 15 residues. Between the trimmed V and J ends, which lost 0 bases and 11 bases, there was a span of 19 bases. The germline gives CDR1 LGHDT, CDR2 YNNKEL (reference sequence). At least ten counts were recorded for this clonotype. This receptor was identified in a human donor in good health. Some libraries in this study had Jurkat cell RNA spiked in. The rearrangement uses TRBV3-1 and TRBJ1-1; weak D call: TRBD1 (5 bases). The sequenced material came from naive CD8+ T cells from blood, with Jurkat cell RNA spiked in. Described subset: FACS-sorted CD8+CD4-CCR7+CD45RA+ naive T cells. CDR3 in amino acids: CASSQERGPGFPAFF. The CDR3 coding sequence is TGTGCCAGCAGCCAAGAAAGGGGTCCAGGGTTCCCGGCTTTCTTT.